The clone carrying this TCR beta chain was picked up many times. Its target is unknown. Germline V CDR1 and CDR2: LGHNA, YSLEER. CDR3 size: 15 residues. Trimming removed 0 bases from V and 8 bases from J; junction bases left unmatched: 1. This entry comes from a study of blood T cells in healthy people across ages. For the second PCR, which ran for about 7 to 11 cycles, a sample-barcoded 5' primer and a J-beta primer mix were used. TCRdb ran MiXCR on the 5' RACE reads and lists one entry per CDR3 protein. The repertoire consists of some 640,000 distinct CDR3 sequences, with 25% to 35% occurring once and the leading ten covering around 16%. The study, taken as a whole, reports: Underestimates were what the diversity estimates from one million T cells were considered to be.

This receptor was taken from a woman over 75 in good health. Sequenced material: blood. The rearrangement links TRBV4-3 to TRBJ2-1, with TRBD2 matching over 13 bases. The CDR3 sequence is CASSQDTSGGDEQFF. The CDR3 DNA follows: TGCGCCAGCAGCCAAGATACTAGCGGGGGGGATGAGCAGTTCTTC.